The clone carrying this T cell receptor beta chain was picked up many times. Antigen: not known. Next came a second PCR, run for about 7 to 12 cycles, which used a sample-barcoded 5' primer along with a J-beta primer mix. The authors tagged each cDNA molecule using a template-switch adaptor with 12 random nucleotides. Using its own MiXCR run on the 5' RACE reads, TCRdb lists one record per CDR3 protein. The sample comprises about 620,000 distinct CDR3 sequences, 52% of which are singletons, and less than 15% rests with the top ten. Trimming took off 6 bases at V and 1 base at J, with 9 bases between the two ends. This CDR3 contains 13 residues. This entry comes from a study of blood T cells in healthy people across ages. Study-level results: Naive and antigen-experienced cells were not separated, limiting conclusive comparison. The recorded TCR beta diversity per million T cells decreased in a roughly linear manner with age.

This clonotype was obtained from a woman aged 80 or over in good health. The source material was blood. The rearrangement links TRBV12-3 or TRBV12-4 to TRBJ1-2; D remains unclear. In DNA form, the CDR3 reads TGTGCCAGCAGCCGGCAGGTTAACTATGGCTACACCTTC. This sequence encodes CASSRQVNYGYTF.